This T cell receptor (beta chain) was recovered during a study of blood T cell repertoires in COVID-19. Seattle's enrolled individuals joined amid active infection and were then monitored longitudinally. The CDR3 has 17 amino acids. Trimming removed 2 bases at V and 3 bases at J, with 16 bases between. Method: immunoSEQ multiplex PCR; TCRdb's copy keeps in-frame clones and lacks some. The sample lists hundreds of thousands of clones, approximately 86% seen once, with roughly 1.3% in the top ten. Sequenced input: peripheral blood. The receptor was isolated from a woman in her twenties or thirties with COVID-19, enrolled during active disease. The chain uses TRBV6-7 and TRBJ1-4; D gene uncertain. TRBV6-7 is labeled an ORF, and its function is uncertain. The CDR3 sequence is CASSYPTEMPSNEKLFF. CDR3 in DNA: TGTGCCAGCAGTTACCCCACCGAGATGCCCTCTAATGAAAAACTGTTTTTT.